This T cell receptor beta chain comes out of a study of cytomegalovirus exposure and HLA in healthy donors. Study-level points and caveats: TCR beta chains numbering more than 150 were designated cytomegalovirus-associated. Later on, analysis showed that most CMV-associated TCR beta chains appeared to be HLA-restricted. Researchers had no immune exposure information except CMV serostatus available. When analyzed later, a missense DCLRE1C variant was found to be linked to TCR beta V- and J-gene trimming.

The PCR made use of 60 Vbeta and 13 Jbeta primers. The assay was immunoSEQ multiplex PCR, and TCRdb's table has in-frame clones only and misses some. Among over 95,000 clones, 70% to 85% were seen once, and the ten largest hold approximately 9.9%. A note on this clone: As yet, its antigen is unknown.

Germline V CDR1 and CDR2: SQVTM, ANQGSEA. The CDR3 spans 14 residues. With V trimmed by 4 bases and J by 5 bases, 11 bases remained unmatched. The sample was PBMCs. This receptor was taken from a man aged 35-49 years in good health and CMV-seropositive. This chain joins TRBV29-1 and TRBJ2-7; 7 bases agree with TRBD1. The DNA of the CDR3 is TGCAGCGTTGCGGAGAGGACAGGCGGTGACGAGCAGTACTTC. Amino acids: CSVAERTGGDEQYF.